One and the same sample provided the 15 T cell receptor beta chains below, sequenced in a study of T cells expressing NK-cell markers. TCRdb reprocessed the 5' RACE reads and reports one entry per CDR3 protein, with no DNA. Its table records about 170,000 distinct CDR3 sequences. Material: blood T cells: a sorted CD56 or NKG2C T cell subset, CD4+ or CD8+ T cells, or bulk PBMC T cells (not recorded which). The receptors were sampled from a man between 18 and 69 years old in good health.

This sequence joins TRBV12-3 or TRBV12-4 and TRBJ2-7. This CDR3 region has 13 residues. The CDR3 region is CASSDSLTYEQYF.

The chain is built from TRBV4-1 and TRBJ1-6; TCRdb indicates TRBD1, and absent DNA this call remains unverified. The CDR3 has 19 amino acids. Germline values: CDR1 MGHRA, CDR2 YSYEKL. The CDR3 loop reads CASSHGPGQDNSYNSPLHF.

This rearrangement joins TRBV12-5 to TRBJ2-5. The CDR3 extends over 14 amino acids. Germline-derived CDR1 and CDR2 are LGHNT and FRNRAP. CDR3 protein: CASGPSGYQETQYF.

V and J are TRBV5-1 and TRBJ2-7. The CDR3 runs 15 residues. Germline CDR1 and CDR2: SGHRS and YFSETQ. CDR3 region: CASSLGTESSYEQYF.

CDR3 amino acids: CASSEGSTGANVLTF. This chain links TRBV9 with TRBJ2-6. The CDR3 has 15 residues. Germline lookup yields CDR1 SGDLS and CDR2 YYNGEE.

The rearrangement joins TRBV7-9 to TRBJ2-5. CDR3 size: 13 residues. Germline V CDR1 and CDR2: SEHNR, FQNEAQ (reference sequence). The CDR3: CASSLAGKETQYF. Drawing the rest from reference TRBV7-9 and TRBJ2-5, the complete variable domain is DTGVSQNPRHKITKRGQNVTFRCDPISEHNRLYWYRQTLGQGPEFLTYFQNEAQLEKSRLLSDRFSAERPKGSFSTLEIQRTEQGDSAMYLCASSLAGKETQYFGPGTRLLVL.

The chain uses TRBV7-8 and TRBJ2-7; as DNA is missing, the TRBD1 call by TCRdb cannot be tested. From germline, CDR1 is SGHVS and CDR2 FQNEAQ. CDR3 length: 13 residues. CDR3 residues: CASSWDVSYEQYF.

The rearrangement joins TRBV12-3 or TRBV12-4 to TRBJ2-1; TCRdb's D gene call, TRBD1, goes unchecked for lack of DNA. The CDR3 loop spans 15 amino acids. The CDR3 reads CASSLTGGGYNEQFF.

The chain couples TRBV6-1 to TRBJ1-2. The CDR3 runs 14 residues. The germline gives CDR1 MNHNS, CDR2 SASEGT. CDR3 loop: CASSEIYSNYGYTF.

The rearrangement links TRBV11-2 to TRBJ2-7; the TCRdb call, TRBD1, lacks DNA for checking. There are 16 residues in the CDR3. In germline, CDR1 is SGHAT, CDR2 FQNNGV. The CDR3 protein is CASSLVSSGDHYEQYF.

V usage is TRBV28 and J usage is TRBJ2-5. CDR3 length: 12 residues. Germline V gene lookup returns CDR1 MDHEN and CDR2 SYDVKM. The CDR3 is CASSLGFGAQYF.

The V and J genes are TRBV11-1 and TRBJ2-1; with no DNA, the TCRdb D assignment of TRBD1 cannot be verified. The CDR3 has 15 residues. The germline V gene has CDR1 SGHAT and CDR2 FQDESV (reference sequence). The CDR3 spells CASSPRQYSYNERCF.

The CDR3 loop reads CAAGPGAHYEQYF. This chain links TRBV6-1 with TRBJ2-7; TCRdb indicates TRBD1, and absent DNA this call remains unverified. The CDR3 has 13 amino acids. CDR1 and CDR2 from the germline V gene are MNHNS and SASEGT.

The V and J genes are TRBV7-9 and TRBJ2-1; TCRdb lists TRBD1, though no DNA is available to test this call. The CDR3 is 12 amino acids. Germline lookup yields CDR1 SEHNR and CDR2 FQNEAQ (reference sequence). The CDR3 loop is CATGQGVNEQFF.

The rearrangement uses TRBV6-1 and TRBJ2-7; TCRdb's D gene call, TRBD2, goes unchecked for lack of DNA. CDR1 MNHNS and CDR2 SASEGT come from the germline V gene. The CDR3 covers 14 residues. CDR3: CASSEELDSYEQYF.